This T cell receptor (beta chain) was recovered during a study of OX40 agonist ivuxolimab in advanced cancers. Whole-study context: Earlier anti-PD-1, anti-PD-L1 or anti-CTLA-4 therapy was permitted; about 39% had received some. Partial responses occurred in three patients (one hepatocellular carcinoma, two cutaneous melanoma).

Findings and caveats of the study: Fewer expanded clones were found on average in CD4+ than in CD8+ T cells.

Note on this clone: As yet, its antigen is unknown.

V lost 0 bases, J lost 1 base, and 3 bases stayed unmatched. Germline CDR1 is LGHNA and CDR2 is YSLEER. This CDR3 has 18 amino acids. Assay: immunoSEQ multiplex PCR; the TCRdb copy retains only in-frame clones and omits some. The table has about 48,000 clones, roughly 89% seen once. Sample: CD4+ or CD8+ T cells sorted from blood, taken in a trial of the OX40 agonist ivuxolimab. The receptor comes from an adult with an advanced solid tumor such as melanoma, head and neck, liver or kidney cancer. V is TRBV4-3 and J is TRBJ2-1; the match to TRBD2 covers 13 bases. In nucleotides, the CDR3 is TGCGCCAGCAGCCAAGATCGGACTAGCGGGAGTTCCTACAATGAGCAGTTCTTC. Protein: CASSQDRTSGSSYNEQFF.